Below are 8 T cell receptor beta chains sequenced from a single sample in a study of T cells in Graves' hyperthyroidism and ophthalmopathy (dated by TCRdb to between 2017 and 2020). Libraries were made using multiplex PCR. The sequencing machine was an Illumina HiSeq 2000. The TCR beta CDR3 regions were amplified from RNA transcripts. A first-round RT-PCR of the TCR CDR3 used the HTBI primer set with the Qiagen OneStep RT-PCR kit. TCRdb trimmed the raw reads at Q25, called clones with MiXCR and kept productive beta chains. Under each unique CDR3 protein, matching rows form one entry showing the most common genes and DNA. Across this sample there are 250,000 to 350,000 distinct CDR3 sequences, with 15% to 20% seen only once. Of the sample, 55% to 60% falls within the top ten clones. Sample: blood. All receptors come from a woman in her sixties or seventies with Graves' ophthalmopathy.

This clonotype was seen at least ten times. The rearrangement joins TRBV20-1 to TRBJ1-2; D gene ambiguous. CDR1 and CDR2 from the germline V gene are DFQATT and SNEGSKA (reference sequence). The V end lost 0 bases, the J end lost 4 bases, and 9 bases lay between the germline ends. This CDR3 comprises 13 residues. The CDR3 bases are TGCAGTGCTAGAGACCCCTCGGGCTATGGCTACACCTTC. Its protein product is CSARDPSGYGYTF.

In its sample, this clonotype was seen many times. V usage is TRBV6-1 and J usage is TRBJ2-5; 12 nucleotides align to TRBD2. The germline gives CDR1 MNHNS, CDR2 SASEGT. The J segment lost 2 bases and the V segment lost 5 bases, leaving 9 bases of the junction unmatched. The CDR3 loop spans 17 amino acids. CDR3 region: CASSPNPGTSGQETQYF. The CDR3 DNA follows: TGTGCCAGCAGTCCCAATCCCGGGACTAGCGGGCAAGAGACCCAGTACTTC.

This clonotype was seen more than once but under ten times. The chain is built from TRBV14 and TRBJ2-3; D remains unclear. This CDR3 has 14 residues. V lost 2 bases and J lost 0, with 6 bases in between. The germline V gene has CDR1 SGHDN and CDR2 FVKESK. CDR3 sequence: CASSQKQSTDTQYF. CDR3 DNA sequence: TGTGCCAGCAGCCAAAAACAGAGCACAGATACGCAGTATTTT.

Turning to this clonotype: Because the CDR3 is missing its conserved closing phenylalanine or tryptophan, this is likely a read error. The rearrangement uses TRBV9 and TRBJ2-7, with D maybe TRBD2 (7 bases). This CDR3 comprises 15 residues. Germline CDR1 and CDR2: SGDLS and YYNGEE. Trimming shortened V by 4 bases and J by 0 bases, and 14 bases separated the two germline ends. CDR3: CASSPSGTSSYEQYS. The CDR3 DNA reads as TGTGCCAGCAGCCCCAGCGGGACATCCTCCTACGAGCAGTACTCC.

This clonotype was observed a few times. The V and J genes are TRBV19 and TRBJ2-7, with unresolved D. Per the germline V gene, CDR1 is LNHDA and CDR2 is SQIVND (reference sequence). Deletions cut 5 bases from V and 5 bases from J, with 22 bases between. The CDR3 contains 16 residues. The CDR3 DNA reads as TGTGCCAGTAGTGACCCCAAGAGAACCAACTGGGACGAGCAGTACTTC. As protein: CASSDPKRTNWDEQYF. Combining the CDR3 with reference TRBV19 and TRBJ2-7 gives the whole variable domain DGGITQSPKYLFRKEGQNVTLSCEQNLNHDAMYWYRQDPGQGLRLIYYSQIVNDFQKGDIAEGYSVSREKKESFPLTVTSAQKNPTAFYLCASSDPKRTNWDEQYFGPGTRLTVT.

Ten or more counts support this clonotype. V is TRBV7-2 and J is TRBJ1-2; D call uncertain. CDR1 is SGHTA and CDR2 is FQGNSA in the germline V gene. The CDR3 has 12 amino acids. V was trimmed by 1 base and J by 8 bases, leaving 8 bases between them. CDR3 amino acids: CASSLEWTGYTF. DNA of the CDR3: TGTGCCAGCAGCTTAGAATGGACCGGCTACACCTTC. The variable domain in full, with the rest retrieved from reference TRBV7-2 and TRBJ1-2, is GAGVSQSPSNKVTEKGKDVELRCDPISGHTALYWYRQSLGQGLEFLIYFQGNSAPDKSGLPSDRFSAERTGGSVSTLTIQRTQQEDSAVYLCASSLEWTGYTFGSGTRLTVV.

This clonotype was picked up a small number of times. The chain is built from TRBV10-3 and TRBJ2-2; either TRBD1 or TRBD2 may supply D (5 bases each). The CDR3 has 15 amino acids. Germline loops: CDR1 ENHRY, CDR2 SYGVKD. Trimming left V 6 bases short and J 6 bases short, with 17 bases between. CDR3 protein: CAISAPGPTAGELFF. The CDR3 nucleotides are TGTGCCATCAGCGCGCCGGGACCCACGGCCGGGGAGCTGTTTTTT.

This clonotype was seen a handful of times. The chain uses TRBV10-3 and TRBJ2-3; D might be TRBD1 (5 bases). The CDR3 extends over 15 amino acids. Looked up from germline, CDR1 is ENHRY and CDR2 is SYGVKD. V gave up 2 bases and J gave up 5 bases, with 14 bases separating them. CDR3 nucleotide sequence: TGTGCCATCAGTGAGCTCGGCAGGGAAGGAGATACGCAGTATTTT. It codes for CAISELGREGDTQYF.